The 31 T cell receptor beta chains below all came from one sample that was sequenced in a study of T-cell memory formation after mild COVID-19. TCRdb called the 5' RACE reads again in MiXCR, with one record for every CDR3 protein. Of about 55,000 distinct CDR3 sequences in the sample, about a quarter were seen once. The sample was PBMCs or a T cell subset sorted from them (not recorded which). Receptors originate from a man between 18 and 35 years old who had mild COVID-19 (a few samples of this study predate the infection). Cell type and time point are not known.

This clonotype was recorded a few times. The V and J genes are TRBV11-2 and TRBJ2-5; D remains unclear. In germline, CDR1 is SGHAT, CDR2 FQNNGV. Between the trimmed V and J ends, which lost 6 bases and 1 base, there was a span of 15 bases. The CDR3 has 15 amino acids. The CDR3 DNA sequence: TGTGCCAGCAGTGGCCCCGGGCAGACCCAAGAGACCCAGTACTTC. Translation: CASSGPGQTQETQYF.

The J gene is TRBJ2-3, the V gene TRBV7-2, with a tentative D call TRBD2 (5 bases). Trimming removed 9 bases from V and 5 bases from J, with 18 bases in between. CDR1 SGHTA and CDR2 FQGNSA come from the germline V gene. The CDR3 has 14 residues. The CDR3 DNA reads as TGTGCCAGTAATTCCAAGAGGGCGGGAGATACGCAGTATTTT. Amino acids: CASNSKRAGDTQYF.

V is TRBV5-1 and J is TRBJ2-7; 8 bases are a match to TRBD1. The CDR3 is made up of 15 amino acids. J gave up 5 bases and V 5 bases, and 12 bases lay outside the gene matches. Germline V gene data show CDR1 as SGHRS and CDR2 as YFSETQ. The CDR3 sequence is CASSCDRGGRDEQYV. The CDR3 nucleotides are TGCGCCAGCAGTTGCGACAGGGGCGGTCGAGACGAGCAGTACGTC.

This clonotype was counted a few times. CDR3 coding DNA: TGTGCCAGCAGTTTGGTGTTTGAGGGGGGATTTTATGGCTACACCTTC. Amino acid sequence: CASSLVFEGGFYGYTF. This sequence joins TRBV12-3 or TRBV12-4 and TRBJ1-2; tentatively, D is TRBD1 (6 bases). The CDR3 spans 16 residues. Between the trimmed V and J ends, which lost 3 bases and 5 bases, there was a span of 19 bases.

The chain couples TRBV4-3 to TRBJ1-2, with D unclear. Germline V gene data show CDR1 as LGHNA and CDR2 as YSLEER. This CDR3 is 15 amino acids long. The germline V and J ends were trimmed by 4 bases and 8 bases, with 20 bases remaining between them. The CDR3 DNA follows: TGCGCCAGCAGCCGAGAGGTCCTATCTTCTGGGGGCTACACCTTC. Its translation is CASSREVLSSGGYTF.

This clonotype appeared a few times. The V call is TRBV5-1, the J call TRBJ2-2; 7 bases align to TRBD1. The CDR3 is made up of 16 amino acids. Germline CDR1 SGHRS, CDR2 YFSETQ. V shed 4 bases, J shed 0 bases, and the junction held 6 bases outside the gene matches. The CDR3 DNA follows: TGCGCCAGCAGCACGACAGGGAGAACGAACACCGGGGAGCTGTTTTTT. The encoded protein is CASSTTGRTNTGELFF.

This clonotype was found a few times. This chain uses TRBV29-1 with TRBJ2-7; 8 bases agree with TRBD1. With 7 bases clipped from V and 0 bases from J, the junction kept 2 bases outside the gene matches. This CDR3 has 12 amino acids. Germline CDR1 is SQVTM and CDR2 is ANQGSEA. The CDR3 spells CSGGTGSYEQYF. As DNA, the CDR3 is TGCAGCGGAGGGACAGGCTCCTACGAGCAGTACTTC.

This clonotype has just a few counts. The chain employs TRBV7-3 and TRBJ2-1, with 8 bases lining up with TRBD2. CDR3 length: 15 amino acids. Germline V lookup: CDR1 SGHTA, CDR2 FQGTGA. J gave up 7 bases and V 5 bases, and 10 bases lay outside the gene matches. CDR3 sequence (DNA): TGTGCCAGCAGCACCGACGGGGGGGTAGGAAATGAGCAGTTCTTC. Its translation: CASSTDGGVGNEQFF. Full variable domain (outside the CDR3, taken from reference TRBV7-3 and TRBJ2-1): GAGVSQTPSNKVTEKGKYVELRCDPISGHTALYWYRQSLGQGPEFLIYFQGTGAADDSGLPNDRFFAVRPEGSVSTLKIQRTERGDSAVYLCASSTDGGVGNEQFFGPGTRLTVL.

The rearrangement joins TRBV20-1 to TRBJ1-2; D not resolved. The germline CDR1 and CDR2 sequences are DFQATT and SNEGSKA (reference sequence). Trimming removed 0 bases at V and 8 bases at J, with 13 bases between. The CDR3 extends over 13 amino acids. CDR3 sequence: CSARDIPEGGYTF. CDR3 DNA sequence: TGCAGTGCTAGAGATATCCCTGAAGGAGGCTACACCTTC.

This clonotype has just a few counts. The genes are TRBV10-3 and TRBJ2-2; 7 bases line up with TRBD1. J gave up 4 bases and V 7 bases, and 3 bases lay outside the gene matches. Per the germline V gene, CDR1 is ENHRY and CDR2 is SYGVKD. This CDR3 has 13 amino acids. CDR3 loop: CAIKGAPTGELFF. CDR3 bases: TGTGCCATCAAGGGGGCACCCACCGGGGAGCTGTTTTTT.

The CDR3 loop reads CSARDQLSGSKYTQYF. The CDR3, as DNA: TGCAGTGCTAGAGATCAGTTGAGCGGGAGTAAATATACGCAGTATTTT. This chain uses TRBV20-1 with TRBJ2-3, with 8 nucleotides matching TRBD2. The CDR3 runs to 16 residues. With 0 bases clipped from V and 7 bases from J, the junction kept 12 bases outside the gene matches. The germline gives CDR1 DFQATT, CDR2 SNEGSKA (reference sequence).

Here the CDR3 reads CASPRGGGGTDTQYF. In nucleotides, the CDR3 is TGTGCCAGCCCACGAGGCGGCGGGGGGACAGATACGCAGTATTTT. The chain carries TRBV2 and TRBJ2-3, with 8 bases that match TRBD2. CDR1 and CDR2 (germline): SNHLY, FYNNEI. This CDR3 comprises 15 residues. J lost 3 bases, V lost 8 bases, and 10 bases had no gene match.

The genes are TRBV5-1 and TRBJ1-1; D remains unclear. CDR1 is SGHRS and CDR2 is YFSETQ in the germline V gene. The CDR3 covers 14 residues. V lost 2 bases and J lost 1, with 9 bases in between. CDR3 sequence reads: CASSLYGSNTEAFF. The CDR3 DNA reads TGCGCCAGCAGCTTATACGGTTCGAACACTGAAGCTTTCTTT.

This chain connects TRBV6-2 or TRBV6-3 to TRBJ2-1; tentative D call: TRBD2 (6 bases). With 7 bases removed from V and 4 bases from J, the gap between germline ends came to 14 bases. There are 14 residues in the CDR3. CDR1 and CDR2 from the germline V gene are MNHEY and SVGEGT. The DNA for the CDR3 is TGTGCCAGCATTGACCGGGACTTGTACAATGAGCAGTTCTTC. Protein: CASIDRDLYNEQFF.

CDR3 amino acids: CAGNSGGEDTQYF. CDR3 bases: TGTGCCGGAAATAGCGGGGGCGAGGATACGCAGTATTTT. This sequence joins TRBV30 and TRBJ2-3; 9 bases match TRBD2. CDR1 GTSNPN and CDR2 SVGIG come from the germline V gene (reference sequence). V lost 8 bases, J lost 6 bases, and 9 bases stayed unmatched. The CDR3 covers 13 residues.

The chain is built from TRBV5-5 and TRBJ1-5; 10 bases match TRBD1. After removal of 2 bases from V and 8 bases from J, the junction contained 7 bases not matched to a gene. Germline loops: CDR1 SGHKS, CDR2 YYEKEE (reference sequence). There are 15 residues in the CDR3. The CDR3 sequence: CASSFRQGASEPQHF. CDR3 sequence (DNA): TGTGCCAGCAGCTTCAGACAGGGGGCTTCAGAGCCCCAGCATTTT.

This clonotype was picked up a small number of times. The chain uses TRBV6-2 or TRBV6-3 and TRBJ2-2; a possible D gene is TRBD2 (5 bases). The CDR3 covers 15 residues. Germline CDR1 reads MNHEY; CDR2 reads SVGEGT. Trimming removed 5 bases from V and 5 bases from J, with 15 bases in between. DNA of the CDR3: TGTGCCAGCAGTCTGGTCCACCGAGGGACCGGGGAGCTGTTTTTT. Amino acids: CASSLVHRGTGELFF.

The table lists this clonotype with many counts. The chain employs TRBV29-1 and TRBJ2-7; no definite D call. The CDR3 spans 14 residues. Germline V gene sequence: CDR1 SQVTM, CDR2 ANQGSEA. V lost 1 base and J 0 bases, leaving 10 bases between the germline ends. The CDR3 loop reads CSVEVPLSSYEQYV. For the CDR3, the DNA is TGCAGCGTTGAAGTGCCTCTGAGCTCCTACGAGCAGTACGTC.

This clonotype has just a few counts. This chain links TRBV3-1 with TRBJ1-1; D is unclear. This CDR3 has 15 amino acids. Trimming shortened V by 0 bases and J by 5 bases, and 13 bases separated the two germline ends. Per the germline V gene, CDR1 is LGHDT and CDR2 is YNNKEL (reference sequence). This CDR3 is CASSQEAGVETEAFF. DNA for the CDR3: TGTGCCAGCAGCCAAGAAGCCGGCGTCGAGACTGAAGCTTTCTTT.

This clonotype was observed a few times. The chain links TRBV6-6 to TRBJ2-1, with 10 positions matching TRBD2. J lost 4 bases, V lost 6 bases, and 9 bases had no gene match. The CDR3 spans 16 residues. CDR1 and CDR2 from the germline V gene are MNHNY and SVGAGI (reference sequence). The CDR3 bases are TGTGCCAGCAGCCCCGCACTAGCGGGGCGATACAATGAGCAGTTCTTC. This sequence encodes CASSPALAGRYNEQFF.

This clonotype was counted a few times. The V and J genes are TRBV7-9 and TRBJ2-7; TRBD2 matches 11 bases. CDR1 SEHNR and CDR2 FQNEAQ come from the germline V gene (reference sequence). The ends lost 4 bases at V and 2 bases at J; junction bases unmatched: 7. The CDR3 extends over 16 amino acids. CDR3 coding DNA: TGTGCCAGCAGCTGGGCTACTAGCGGGGGAACCTACGAGCAGTACTTC. It encodes CASSWATSGGTYEQYF.

The table lists this clonotype with a few counts. The chain links TRBV29-1 to TRBJ2-7; TRBD1 is a possible D gene (6 bases). The CDR3 length is 12 residues. CDR1 is SQVTM and CDR2 is ANQGSEA in the germline V gene. V lost 2 bases, J lost 5 bases, and 10 bases lay in between. CDR3 coding DNA: TGCAGCGTTGAATCAGGGGCAAACGAGCAGTACTTC. This codes for CSVESGANEQYF.

The genes are TRBV3-1 and TRBJ1-1, with no clear D. The length of the CDR3 is 15 residues. Trimming stripped 1 base from V and 0 bases from J, with 9 bases between. Germline CDR1 LGHDT, CDR2 YNNKEL (reference sequence). Here the CDR3 DNA reads TGTGCCAGCAGCCAAGGGCAGTACATGAACACTGAAGCTTTCTTT. This translates into CASSQGQYMNTEAFF.

The count of this clonotype is one. The chain is built from TRBV5-1 and TRBJ2-7; no clear D gene. The CDR3 is 13 residues long. With 1 base removed from V and 4 bases from J, the gap between germline ends came to 9 bases. The germline V gene encodes CDR1 SGHRS and CDR2 YFSETQ. CDR3 residues: CASSLSRSYEQYF. DNA for the CDR3: TGCGCCAGCAGCTTGTCACGTTCGTACGAGCAGTACTTC.

This chain links TRBV6-1 with TRBJ2-7; no firm D call. Germline V gene data show CDR1 as MNHNS and CDR2 as SASEGT. CDR3 length: 11 residues. V shed 7 bases and J shed 6 bases, with 10 bases lying between them. CDR3 nucleotides: TGTGCCAGCAAAATATTCCCCGAGCAGTACTTC. Encoded protein: CASKIFPEQYF.

This clonotype came up a few times. The V and J genes are TRBV7-9 and TRBJ2-4; D ambiguous. CDR1 is SEHNR, CDR2 FQNEAQ, per germline (reference sequence). The CDR3 extends over 14 amino acids. V lost 1 base and J 8 bases, leaving 12 bases between the germline ends. CDR3 sequence (DNA): TGTGCCAGCAGCTTAGAGGTGCCCCCAGACATTCAGTACTTC. Protein product: CASSLEVPPDIQYF.

This rearrangement joins TRBV6-2 or TRBV6-3 to TRBJ2-3; 7 bases line up with TRBD1. Germline V CDR1 and CDR2: MNHEY, SVGEGT. The CDR3 totals 15 residues. V shed 4 bases, J shed 2 bases, and the junction held 6 bases outside the gene matches. In DNA form, the CDR3 reads TGTGCCAGCAGTTCCGGGACAGTTAACACAGATACGCAGTATTTT. This encodes CASSSGTVNTDTQYF.

The chain links TRBV12-3 or TRBV12-4 to TRBJ2-2; 8 nucleotides agree with TRBD1. The CDR3 has 15 residues. With V trimmed by 3 bases and J by 7 bases, 7 bases remained unmatched. CDR3 residues: CASSLWDRSGGELFF. The CDR3 DNA is TGTGCCAGCAGTTTGTGGGACAGGTCTGGCGGGGAGCTGTTTTTT.

This clonotype has a handful of counts. The J gene is TRBJ2-2, the V gene TRBV7-9, with 10 bases that match TRBD1. Germline V gene lookup returns CDR1 SEHNR and CDR2 FQNEAQ (reference sequence). The CDR3 is made up of 15 amino acids. The J segment lost 7 bases and the V segment lost 4 bases, leaving 6 bases of the junction unmatched. CDR3 sequence: CASSSGTGDIGELFF. The DNA for the CDR3 is TGTGCCAGCAGCTCCGGGACAGGGGACATCGGGGAGCTGTTTTTT.

The chain recombines TRBV6-4 with TRBJ1-2, with D possibly TRBD1 on 6 matching bases. V dropped 6 bases and J dropped 6 bases, with 11 bases sitting between them. Germline V gene sequence: CDR1 MRHNA, CDR2 SNTAGT. This CDR3 spans 12 amino acids. The CDR3 sequence: CASRDSRDGYTF. The CDR3 coding sequence is TGTGCCAGCAGGGACAGCCGGGATGGCTACACCTTC.

The J gene is TRBJ1-5, the V gene TRBV4-1, with D maybe TRBD1 (6 bases). There are 15 residues in the CDR3. Germline values: CDR1 MGHRA, CDR2 YSYEKL. V lost 3 bases to trimming and J lost 1 base, with 10 bases between them. This chain's CDR3 is CASSQRGISNQPQHF. In DNA, the CDR3 is TGCGCCAGCAGCCAGAGGGGGATCAGCAATCAGCCCCAGCATTTT.